This TCR beta chain emerged from a study of shared T cell receptors in the human thymus. The ends lost 10 bases at V and 2 bases at J; junction bases unmatched: 3. Germline V gene sequence: CDR1 SGHTA, CDR2 FQGTGA. The CDR3 covers 13 residues. Measured with immunoSEQ multiplex PCR; TCRdb has only the in-frame clones, and not every one. The sample lists approximately 760,000 clones, 75% to 90% occurring once. This clone was seen a few times. These records were also assigned to another study, of human thymus T cells. That work states: Thymic resections from corrective heart surgery supplied the tissue.

The sequence was obtained from a girl under two years old with a congenital heart defect. The sequencing input was thymocytes. The V call is TRBV7-3, the J call TRBJ1-4; TRBD1 agrees at 8 bases. CDR3 DNA: TGTGCCATCAGGACAGGGACTAATGAAAAACTGTTTTTT. Protein sequence: CAIRTGTNEKLFF.